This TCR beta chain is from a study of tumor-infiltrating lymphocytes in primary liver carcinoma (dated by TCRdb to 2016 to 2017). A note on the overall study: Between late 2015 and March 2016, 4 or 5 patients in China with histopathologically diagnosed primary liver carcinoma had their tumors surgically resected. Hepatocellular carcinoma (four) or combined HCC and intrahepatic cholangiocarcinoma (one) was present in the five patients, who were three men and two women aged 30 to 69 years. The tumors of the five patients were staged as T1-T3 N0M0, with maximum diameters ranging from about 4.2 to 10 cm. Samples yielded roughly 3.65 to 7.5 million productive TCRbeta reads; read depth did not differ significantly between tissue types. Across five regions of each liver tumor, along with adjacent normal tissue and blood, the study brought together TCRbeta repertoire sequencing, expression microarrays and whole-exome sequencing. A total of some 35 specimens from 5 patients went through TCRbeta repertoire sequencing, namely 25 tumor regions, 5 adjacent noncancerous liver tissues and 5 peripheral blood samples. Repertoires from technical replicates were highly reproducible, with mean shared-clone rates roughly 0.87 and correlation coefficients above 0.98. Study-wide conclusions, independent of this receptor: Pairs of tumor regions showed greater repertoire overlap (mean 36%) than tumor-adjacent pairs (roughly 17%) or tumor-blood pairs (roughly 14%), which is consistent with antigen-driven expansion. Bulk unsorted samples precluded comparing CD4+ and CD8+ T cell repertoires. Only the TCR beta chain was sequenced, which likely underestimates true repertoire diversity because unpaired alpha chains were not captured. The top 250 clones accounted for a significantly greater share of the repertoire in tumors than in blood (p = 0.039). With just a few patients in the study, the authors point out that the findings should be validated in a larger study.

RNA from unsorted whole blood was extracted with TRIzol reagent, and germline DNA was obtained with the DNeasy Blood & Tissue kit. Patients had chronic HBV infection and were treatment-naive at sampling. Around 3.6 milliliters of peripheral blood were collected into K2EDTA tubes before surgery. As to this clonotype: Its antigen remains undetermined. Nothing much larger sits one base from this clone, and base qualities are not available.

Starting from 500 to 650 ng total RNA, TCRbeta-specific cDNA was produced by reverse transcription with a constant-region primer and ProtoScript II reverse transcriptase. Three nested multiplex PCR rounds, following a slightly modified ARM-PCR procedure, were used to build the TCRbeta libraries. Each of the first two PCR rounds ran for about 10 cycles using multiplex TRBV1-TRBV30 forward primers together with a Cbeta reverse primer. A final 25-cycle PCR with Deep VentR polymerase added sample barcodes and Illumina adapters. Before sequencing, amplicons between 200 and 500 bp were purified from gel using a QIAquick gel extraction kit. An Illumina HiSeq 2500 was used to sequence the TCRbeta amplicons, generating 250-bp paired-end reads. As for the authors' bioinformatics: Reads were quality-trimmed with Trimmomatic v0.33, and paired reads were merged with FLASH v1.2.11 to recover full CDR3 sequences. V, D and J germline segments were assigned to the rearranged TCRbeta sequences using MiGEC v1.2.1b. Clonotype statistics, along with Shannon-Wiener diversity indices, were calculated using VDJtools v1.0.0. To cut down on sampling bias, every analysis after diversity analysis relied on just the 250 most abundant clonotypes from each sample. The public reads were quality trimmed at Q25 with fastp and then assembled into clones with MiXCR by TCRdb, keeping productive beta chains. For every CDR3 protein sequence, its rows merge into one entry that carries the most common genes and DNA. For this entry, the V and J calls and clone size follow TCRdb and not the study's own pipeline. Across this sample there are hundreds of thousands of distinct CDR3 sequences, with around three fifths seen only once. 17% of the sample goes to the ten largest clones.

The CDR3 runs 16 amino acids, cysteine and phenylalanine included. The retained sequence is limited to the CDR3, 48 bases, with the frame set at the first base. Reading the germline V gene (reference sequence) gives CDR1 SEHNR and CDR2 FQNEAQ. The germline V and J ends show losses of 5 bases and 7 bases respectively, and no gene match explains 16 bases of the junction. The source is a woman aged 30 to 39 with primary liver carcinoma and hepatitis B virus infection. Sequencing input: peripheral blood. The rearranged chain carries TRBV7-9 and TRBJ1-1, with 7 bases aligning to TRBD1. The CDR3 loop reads CASSPLAGGEYIEAFF. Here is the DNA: TGTGCCAGCAGCCCCCTCGCAGGGGGAGAGTACATTGAAGCTTTCTTT.